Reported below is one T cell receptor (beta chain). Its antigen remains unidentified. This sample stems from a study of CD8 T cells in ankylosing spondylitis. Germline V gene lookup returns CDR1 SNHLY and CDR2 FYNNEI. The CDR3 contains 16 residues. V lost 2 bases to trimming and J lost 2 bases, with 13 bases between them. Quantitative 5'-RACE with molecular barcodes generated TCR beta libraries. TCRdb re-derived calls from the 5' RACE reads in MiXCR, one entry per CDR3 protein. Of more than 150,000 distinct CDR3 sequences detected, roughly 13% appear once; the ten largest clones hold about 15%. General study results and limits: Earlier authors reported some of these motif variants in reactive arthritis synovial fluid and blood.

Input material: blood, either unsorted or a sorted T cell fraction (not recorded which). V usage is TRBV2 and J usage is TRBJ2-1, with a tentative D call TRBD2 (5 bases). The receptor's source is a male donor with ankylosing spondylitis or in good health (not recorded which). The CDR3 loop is CASSEIREATYNEQFF. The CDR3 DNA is TGTGCCAGCAGTGAAATTCGGGAAGCGACCTACAATGAGCAGTTCTTC.